Shown below are 8 T cell receptor beta chains from a single sample sequenced in a study of OX40 agonist ivuxolimab in advanced cancers. Clones were read by immunoSEQ multiplex PCR, and TCRdb kept only the in-frame ones, dropping some. The sample holds roughly 70,000 clones; roughly 80% are singletons and the top ten take around 5%. Sequencing used CD4+ or CD8+ T cells sorted from blood, obtained in a trial of the OX40 agonist ivuxolimab. The source of these receptors is an adult with an advanced solid tumor such as melanoma, head and neck, liver or kidney cancer.

The chain combines TRBV14 with TRBJ2-6; either TRBD1 or TRBD2 may fit D (5 bases each). The length of the CDR3 is 17 residues. The germline gives CDR1 SGHDN, CDR2 FVKESK. V shed 4 bases and J shed 0 bases, with 13 bases lying between them. This CDR3 is CASSPLRESSGANVLTF. DNA for the CDR3: TGTGCCAGCAGCCCCCTCAGGGAGAGCTCTGGGGCCAACGTCCTGACTTTC.

This chain joins TRBV5-6 and TRBJ1-1, with a weak D call TRBD1 (5 bases). The CDR3 sequence is 13 residues long. CDR1 is SGHDT and CDR2 is YYEEEE in the germline V gene. V shed 5 bases and J shed 7 bases, with 15 bases lying between them. This chain's CDR3 is CASSFQTAGEAFF. In nucleotides, the CDR3 is TGTGCCAGCAGTTTTCAGACAGCAGGTGAAGCTTTCTTT.

The chain joins TRBV7-8 to TRBJ1-1; perhaps TRBD1 as D (5 bases). Germline values: CDR1 SGHVS, CDR2 FQNEAQ. With 6 bases removed from V and 2 bases from J, the gap between germline ends came to 10 bases. CDR3 length equals 13 residues. The CDR3 DNA reads TGTGCCAGCAGATTGACAGCCAACACTGAAGCTTTCTTT. Translated: CASRLTANTEAFF.

The rearrangement uses TRBV28 and TRBJ2-2; TRBD1 matches at 12 bases. The germline gives CDR1 MDHEN, CDR2 SYDVKM. The CDR3 totals 19 residues. The J segment lost 6 bases and the V segment lost 6 bases, leaving 17 bases of the junction unmatched. The DNA of the CDR3 is TGTGCCAGCAGCCTTATGGGACTGTGGGGACAGGGGGCAGCCGGGGAGCTGTTTTTT. Translating gives CASSLMGLWGQGAAGELFF.

This chain links TRBV5-6 with TRBJ1-5; D unresolved. Germline V gives CDR1 SGHDT, CDR2 YYEEEE. The V end was cut by 2 bases, the J end by 0 bases, with 9 bases between. The CDR3 length is 15 residues. The CDR3 is CASSLGPLSNQPQHF. In DNA, the CDR3 is TGTGCCAGCAGCTTAGGACCCCTTAGCAATCAGCCCCAGCATTTT.

The gene calls are TRBV27 and TRBJ2-7; D perhaps matches TRBD2 (6 bases). V was trimmed by 7 bases and J by 2 bases, leaving 18 bases between them. Looked up from germline, CDR1 is MNHEY and CDR2 is SMNVEV (reference sequence). The CDR3 spans 15 residues. DNA of the CDR3: TGTGCCAGCACCTTATCGAGAGGAGGGGCCTACGAGCAGTACTTC. It yields the protein CASTLSRGGAYEQYF.

Here the CDR3 reads CASSVDGTRPEKLFF. CDR3 in DNA: TGTGCCAGCAGTGTAGACGGGACTCGTCCCGAAAAACTGTTTTTT. The genes are TRBV6-1 and TRBJ1-4; the D gene is possibly TRBD1 (5 bases). The CDR3 has 15 amino acids. Trimming cost V 4 bases and J 8 bases, with 17 bases left between them. Germline V gives CDR1 MNHNS, CDR2 SASEGT.

This clone has just one count. The gene calls are TRBV2 and TRBJ1-5, with 8 bases that match TRBD1. With 8 bases clipped from V and 3 bases from J, the junction kept 6 bases outside the gene matches. The germline CDR1 and CDR2 sequences are SNHLY and FYNNEI. The CDR3 spans 14 residues. The CDR3 region is CASPDREPNQPQHF. The CDR3 region has the DNA TGTGCCAGCCCGGACAGGGAGCCCAATCAGCCCCAGCATTTT.